The subject of this entry is one T cell receptor (beta chain). What it binds is not known. The sample comes from a study of shared clonotypes between healthy human individuals. V lost 3 bases, J lost 6 bases, and 10 bases lay in between. The V gene's germline CDR1 is MNHEY and CDR2 SMNVEV (reference sequence). The CDR3 is made up of 13 amino acids. The assay used deep level. Data came from immunoSEQ multiplex PCR; TCRdb stores just in-frame clones and leaves some out. This table has 2 million to 2.5 million clones, 90% to 95% appearing once. The study, taken as a whole, reports: Non-shared clonotypes had lower generation probabilities than clonotypes shared by all four sorted-subset donors.

Naive CD8 cells, CD45RO-negative and positively selected for CCR7, excluded terminally differentiated effector memory CD45RA+ cells. The chain combines TRBV27 with TRBJ2-3; D unresolved. Sequenced material: naive CD8+ T cells from PBMCs. This clonotype was sampled from a man younger than 35 in good health. Some clones in this sample may be carry-over from other donors' samples. The CDR3, as DNA: TGTGCCAGCAGTTTGACAAGAGACGATACGCAGTATTTT. It yields the protein CASSLTRDDTQYF.